A single sample is the source of the 25 T cell receptor beta chains below, sequenced in a study of identical twins. TCRdb reprocessed the 5' RACE reads via MiXCR and lists one record per CDR3 protein. The sample holds 700,000 or so distinct CDR3 sequences, approximately 22% seen once. The sample was also reused in another study, on T cells expressing NK-cell markers.

Specimen: PBMCs. The receptors were gathered from a woman in her late teens or twenties in good health.

This chain's CDR3 is CASRPHHGRIQETQYF. CDR3 sequence (DNA): TGTGCCAGCAGACCCCACCATGGCAGGATTCAAGAGACCCAGTACTTC. The rearrangement joins TRBV3-1 to TRBJ2-5, with unresolved D. There are 16 residues in the CDR3. Per germline, CDR1 LGHDT and CDR2 YNNKEL (reference sequence). Deletions cut 6 bases from V and 2 bases from J, with 19 bases between.

This clonotype was detected many times. V and J are TRBV4-3 and TRBJ1-1; D not certain. CDR1 and CDR2 from the germline V gene are LGHNA and YSLEER. This CDR3 is built from 13 residues. V shed 0 bases and J shed 3 bases, with 5 bases lying between them. The CDR3 DNA sequence: TGCGCCAGCAGCCAAGATCGCGACACTGAAGCTTTCTTT. Its translation: CASSQDRDTEAFF.

This clonotype appeared many times. The chain recombines TRBV6-2 or TRBV6-3 with TRBJ2-1; D is ambiguous. The germline V gene has CDR1 MNHEY and CDR2 SVGEGT. This CDR3 is 13 amino acids long. V lost 3 bases and J lost 9, with 12 bases in between. CDR3 sequence (DNA): TGTGCCAGCAGTTATAGCCAAGCGTTTGAGCAGTTCTTC. Encoded protein: CASSYSQAFEQFF.

The chain couples TRBV7-2 to TRBJ2-1; TRBD2 matches 10 bases. CDR1 is SGHTA and CDR2 is FQGNSA in the germline V gene. Germline trimming cut 5 bases from V and 1 base from J; bases unmatched to any gene: 5. The CDR3 spans 16 residues. The CDR3 bases are TGTGCCAGCAGCCCGAAAGCGGGAGGGTCCTACAATGAGCAGTTCTTC. Encoded protein: CASSPKAGGSYNEQFF.

The chain couples TRBV20-1 to TRBJ2-6; the D is unclear. Germline lookup yields CDR1 DFQATT and CDR2 SNEGSKA (reference sequence). This CDR3 has 15 amino acids. The ends were cut back, 5 bases at V and 2 bases at J, with 13 bases in the middle. CDR3: CSASVGPPGANVLTF. CDR3 nucleotide sequence: TGCAGTGCTTCCGTGGGTCCCCCTGGGGCCAACGTCCTGACTTTC.

This clonotype was detected a few times. The CDR3 DNA is TGTGCCAGCAGCCAAGAGGGGCTCCCCACCGGGGAGCTGTTTTTT. Translation: CASSQEGLPTGELFF. This chain connects TRBV4-2 to TRBJ2-2; the D gene is possibly TRBD1 (5 bases). Germline-derived CDR1 and CDR2 are LGHNA and YNFKEQ. Trimming stripped 0 bases from V and 4 bases from J, with 9 bases between. The CDR3 has 15 residues.

There are a few counts of this clonotype. The CDR3 spells CASSWGRVAFF. CDR3 DNA: TGTGCCAGCAGTTGGGGCAGGGTGGCTTTCTTT. The V and J genes are TRBV12-3 or TRBV12-4 and TRBJ1-1; maybe TRBD1 (5 bases). This CDR3 comprises 11 residues. Deletions cut 4 bases from V and 11 bases from J, with 11 bases between.

This clonotype was counted ten times or more. This chain links TRBV10-3 with TRBJ2-3, with TRBD2 matching 9 bases. Germline V lookup: CDR1 ENHRY, CDR2 SYGVKD. The ends lost 3 bases at V and 2 bases at J; junction bases unmatched: 6. This CDR3 region has 16 residues. The CDR3 loop reads CAISELASGATDTQYF. In nucleotides, the CDR3 is TGTGCCATCAGTGAATTAGCTAGCGGGGCCACAGATACGCAGTATTTT.

There are many counts of this clonotype. Germline and junction disagree at one end, which may indicate a read error. The gene calls are TRBV5-1 and TRBJ2-2; D not certain. Germline-derived CDR1 and CDR2 are SGHRS and YFSETQ. This CDR3 comprises 11 residues. CDR3 bases: TGTGCCAGCACGAACACCGGGGAGCTGTTTTTT. This sequence encodes CASTNTGELFF.

The chain recombines TRBV30 with TRBJ2-5; 7 bases fit TRBD2. J was trimmed by 5 bases and V by 4 bases; bases with no gene match: 4. The CDR3 runs 12 residues. Germline V gives CDR1 GTSNPN, CDR2 SVGIG (reference sequence). CDR3 region: CAWIEGGETQYF. As DNA, the CDR3 is TGTGCCTGGATTGAGGGAGGGGAGACCCAGTACTTC.

This clonotype occurred a few times. This sequence joins TRBV5-1 and TRBJ2-7, with 9 bases lining up with TRBD2. The length of the CDR3 is 14 residues. V shed 1 base, J shed 5 bases, and the junction held 4 bases outside the gene matches. Germline CDR1 SGHRS, CDR2 YFSETQ. CDR3 residues: CASSLFASGNEQYF. The CDR3 DNA sequence: TGCGCCAGCAGCTTGTTTGCTAGCGGGAACGAGCAGTACTTC. Full variable domain (rest looked up from reference TRBV5-1 and TRBJ2-7): KAGVTQTPRYLIKTRGQQVTLSCSPISGHRSVSWYQQTPGQGLQFLFEYFSETQRNKGNFPGRFSGRQFSNSRSEMNVSTLELGDSALYLCASSLFASGNEQYFGPGTRLTVT.

This clonotype was seen ten or more times. At one end, the junction sequence differs from germline, possibly due to a read error. The CDR3 sequence: CASSLAGGNTGELFF. CDR3 coding DNA: TGTGCCAGCAGTCTAGCGGGAGGGAACACCGGGGAGCTGTTTTTT. The rearrangement uses TRBV12-3 or TRBV12-4 and TRBJ2-2, with TRBD2 matching 11 bases. This CDR3 spans 15 amino acids.

This chain links TRBV5-1 with TRBJ2-6; 10 bases are a match to TRBD1. V dropped 4 bases and J dropped 2; count of bases not matched to a gene: 3. CDR3 size: 16 residues. Germline-derived CDR1 and CDR2 are SGHRS and YFSETQ. The CDR3: CASSTGTGAGANVLTF. CDR3 nucleotide sequence: TGCGCCAGCAGCACCGGGACAGGGGCTGGGGCCAACGTCCTGACTTTC.

There are a few counts of this clonotype. The V gene is TRBV12-3 or TRBV12-4, the J gene TRBJ1-5; D uncertain. This CDR3 comprises 12 residues. Deletions cut 10 bases from V and 10 bases from J, with 17 bases between. CDR3 loop: CATSRSLGPQHF. The CDR3 DNA reads TGTGCCACATCCAGGAGTTTAGGCCCCCAGCATTTT.

There are a few counts of this clonotype. The DNA for the CDR3 is TGTGCCAGCAGCGTAGGGGGACAGAACTCCTACAATGAGCAGTTCTTC. Translation: CASSVGGQNSYNEQFF. This rearrangement joins TRBV9 to TRBJ2-1; 7 bases line up with TRBD1. This CDR3 is built from 16 residues. Germline V gives CDR1 SGDLS, CDR2 YYNGEE. Trimming took 0 bases from V and 0 from J; bases not matched to a gene: 3.

This clonotype was counted between two and nine times. CDR3 region: CASSRSDSITGELFF. CDR3 DNA sequence: TGTGCCAGCAGCCGAAGTGACAGTATTACCGGGGAGCTGTTTTTT. The chain carries TRBV6-1 and TRBJ2-2, with D maybe TRBD1 (5 bases). Germline values: CDR1 MNHNS, CDR2 SASEGT. The CDR3 is 15 amino acids. The V gene lost 6 bases and the J gene lost 5 bases, with 16 bases spanning the gap.

This clonotype was found many times. The genes are TRBV20-1 and TRBJ2-1, with a tentative D call TRBD2 (5 bases). Germline loops: CDR1 DFQATT, CDR2 SNEGSKA (reference sequence). The V and J ends lost 7 bases and 0 bases respectively, with 19 bases between them. The CDR3 is 16 residues long. The CDR3 spells CSVLSGTRSSYNEQFF. The CDR3 DNA reads as TGCAGTGTATTAAGCGGCACCCGATCCTCCTACAATGAGCAGTTCTTC.

The chain links TRBV9 to TRBJ1-1; tentatively, D is TRBD1 (5 bases). Germline values: CDR1 SGDLS, CDR2 YYNGEE. V lost 0 bases and J 1 base, leaving 10 bases between the germline ends. The CDR3 is made up of 15 amino acids. The CDR3 coding sequence is TGTGCCAGCAGCGTAGAAGGGACGGGGAACACTGAAGCTTTCTTT. Its protein product is CASSVEGTGNTEAFF.

The chain is built from TRBV4-1 and TRBJ2-1, with 7 bases fitting TRBD2. Per the germline V gene, CDR1 is MGHRA and CDR2 is YSYEKL. CDR3 length: 17 residues. The trim removed 0 bases at V and 4 bases at J, leaving 9 bases unmatched. DNA of the CDR3: TGCGCCAGCAGCCAAGATACAGGAAGCGGGGTTTACAATGAGCAGTTCTTC. Protein product: CASSQDTGSGVYNEQFF.

The rearrangement joins TRBV9 to TRBJ2-3, with TRBD2 matching 15 bases. Germline CDR1 SGDLS, CDR2 YYNGEE. This CDR3 contains 17 residues. V dropped 6 bases and J dropped 4; count of bases not matched to a gene: 9. This CDR3 is CASTRTSGGASADTQYF. For the CDR3, the DNA is TGTGCCAGCACCCGGACTAGCGGGGGGGCCAGCGCAGATACGCAGTATTTT.

This clonotype showed up just a few times. This chain links TRBV6-1 with TRBJ2-1; D may match TRBD1 or TRBD2 (5 bases each). Trimming cost V 6 bases and J 4 bases, with 16 bases left between them. Germline CDR1 is MNHNS and CDR2 is SASEGT. The CDR3 loop spans 15 amino acids. The CDR3 loop reads CASSRMGPQYNEQFF. The DNA for the CDR3 is TGTGCCAGCAGCCGAATGGGACCCCAATACAATGAGCAGTTCTTC.

The J gene is TRBJ1-4, the V gene TRBV15, with D perhaps TRBD1 (5 bases). Germline V gives CDR1 LNHNV, CDR2 YYDKDF (reference sequence). The CDR3 has 16 residues. The ends were cut back, 6 bases at V and 5 bases at J, with 19 bases in the middle. CDR3 amino acids: CATRSDRGAPNEKLFF. Here the CDR3 DNA reads TGTGCCACCAGAAGTGATCGCGGGGCCCCAAATGAAAAACTGTTTTTT. The whole variable domain, remainder taken from reference TRBV15 and TRBJ1-4, is DAMVIQNPRYQVTQFGKPVTLSCSQTLNHNVMYWYQQKSSQAPKLLFHYYDKDFNNEADTPDNFQSRRPNTSFCFLDIRSPGLGDTAMYLCATRSDRGAPNEKLFFGSGTQLSVL.

The rearrangement links TRBV5-1 to TRBJ2-2, with unresolved D. V was cut by 4 bases and J by 2 bases, with 21 bases left in between. The CDR3 is 18 amino acids. The germline V gene encodes CDR1 SGHRS and CDR2 YFSETQ. The CDR3 region is CASSPDAITWGNTGELFF. The CDR3 DNA reads as TGCGCCAGCAGCCCGGATGCCATAACGTGGGGAAACACCGGGGAGCTGTTTTTT.

The chain has TRBV6-5 and TRBJ2-3; 16 positions match TRBD2. Losses at the gene ends were 7 bases for V and 2 bases for J; bases not matched to a gene: 12. The CDR3 has 19 amino acids. In germline, CDR1 is MNHEY, CDR2 SVGAGI. CDR3 in amino acids: CASTLLPGLAGGPTDTQYF. The CDR3, as DNA: TGTGCCAGCACTCTACTTCCGGGACTAGCGGGAGGGCCCACAGATACGCAGTATTTT.

This clonotype was seen repeatedly, ten times or more. The CDR3 DNA reads as TGTGCCAGCAGCTTAGGGGGGTTTTGGGAAAAACTGTTTTTT. Encoded protein: CASSLGGFWEKLFF. The chain employs TRBV7-2 and TRBJ1-4; a possible D gene is TRBD1 (5 bases). The CDR3 loop spans 14 amino acids. In germline, CDR1 is SGHTA, CDR2 FQGNSA. With 1 base removed from V and 8 bases from J, the gap between germline ends came to 11 bases.